Given below is one T cell receptor (beta chain) in context. What this receptor recognizes is not known. Base qualities were left out, and no much larger clone turns up one base away. The data were obtained in a study of shared clonotypes between healthy human individuals (dated by TCRdb to the early 2020s). Regarding the research as a whole: The cohort comprised two women and a few men aged 18 to 49 years. To increase sequencing depth and limit assay-specific biases, TCR repertoire library preparation and sequencing were carried out by different laboratories using diverse techniques. For each donor, three plates each were used for CD4 naive and CD4 memory, two plates were used for CD8 naive, and one plate was used for CD8 memory. Blood TCR repertoires of five healthy adults were deeply sequenced to estimate repertoire size and the extent of clonotype sharing between individuals. Per donor, leukapheresis produced somewhere between about 0.8 and 9 billion PBMCs. Broader findings and caveats from the paper: Even with the large sequencing depth, rarefaction of the sorted-subset datasets indicated that sequencing was incomplete. Because the study included only a small number of donors, the genetic and exposure-history diversity represented was limited. Higher generation probabilities were observed for clonotypes shared by all four sorted-subset donors than for non-shared clonotypes. Naive subsets generally had larger estimated clonotype richness than memory subsets. Sampling was limited to blood, and TCR repertoires in tissue likely differ from TCR repertoires in blood. About 5% of naive CD4, around 3.5% of naive CD8, about 2.5% of memory CD4, and approximately 0.39% of memory CD8 clonotypes were shared across a few donors. Pairwise subsampling indicated that sequencing depth was expected to affect the degree of clonotype sharing among donors.

The donors were healthy, HIV-negative adults who had no recently reported acute infections or vaccinations. Every donor was a Caucasian adult residing in Nashville, Tennessee, USA. CD4+ T cells were enriched by magnetic negative selection; naive cells were then positively selected on CD45RA, and the negative fraction formed the memory subset. Blood was obtained by leukapheresis, after which PBMCs were separated by Ficoll-Histopaque density gradient centrifugation and cryopreserved in liquid nitrogen vapor phase. Analytical flow cytometry was used to check the purity and quantity of each magnetically sorted T cell population. From each sorted fraction, genomic DNA was isolated and quantified by UV absorbance on a Nanodrop 2000c. Using the deep immunoSEQ assay, TCR CDR3 regions were amplified from genomic DNA by multiplex PCR. Extracted genomic DNA from each cell subset was spread evenly across all wells of several immunoSEQ 96-well plates, with each plate serving as a replicate. Each replicate PCR for sorted subsets received 200 ng genomic DNA, equal to about 30,000 T cell genomes. The purified libraries were quantified using a Qubit 3.0 fluorometer, sized with a Bioanalyzer 2100, and then quantified again using the KAPA Library Quantification kit. A separate single-read 150-cycle Illumina NextSeq 550 flow cell was used to sequence each immunoSEQ 96-well plate. Processing in the source paper ran as follows. Because the immunoSEQ output held only junctional sequences and lacked quality scores, the filtering could not match the filtering applied to full-length reads. To assign V/J genes and CDR3, sequences were annotated against IMGT germline references using PyIR, a Python wrapper for IgBLAST v1.9. Reads were filtered out if the reads had weak V/J assignments (E-value above 1e-6), no CDR3, stop codons, out-of-frame junctions, or ambiguous translated residues. A V3J clonotype was defined by an identical inferred V gene, J gene, and CDR3 amino acid sequence. Percentage overlap between repertoires was computed as shared unique clonotypes divided by the size of the smaller repertoire. Richness of each repertoire was evaluated using RTK rarefaction, the Chao1 estimator, and Recon v2.1 estimates of unobserved clonotypes. For all TCRbeta clonotypes obtained by the gDNA method from several donors, generation probabilities were computed with OLGA. TCRdb retrieved this table from immuneACCESS and kept in-frame rearrangements only. Not all clones are present; in checked studies, unresolved V genes account for under half, and no reason is known for the remainder. The V and J calls and clone size were taken over from that table, and D and trimming were inferred from the DNA. The sample data list millions of clones, and roughly nine tenths of these were observed just once. The biggest ten clones account for about 0.13% of the sample.

Sequenced sample: naive CD4+ T cells sorted from blood. Taken with the paper, the label for cell subset or site translates to: CD45RA+ positively selected. This TCR came from a man between 18 and 29 years old in good health.

The CDR3 region has the sequence CASSLGGDGSYGYTF. The nucleotides read TGTGCCAGCAGCTTAGGCGGCGATGGCAGCTATGGCTACACCTTC. The sequence joins TRBV7-2 to TRBJ1-2; no D gene can be assigned with confidence. The cysteine opens and the phenylalanine closes a CDR3 of 15 amino acids. The entry retains the CDR3 DNA only, 45 bases that are in frame from base 1. V sheds 1 base and J sheds 4 bases, leaving 13 bases between their ends. Per the germline V gene, SGHTA is the CDR1 and FQGNSA is the CDR2.